Presented here are 26 T cell receptor beta chains from one specimen sequenced in a study of cytomegalovirus exposure and HLA in healthy donors. PCR used 60 Vbeta primers and 13 Jbeta primers. Sequencing was performed with immunoSEQ multiplex PCR; in TCRdb, only in-frame clones are kept and a portion is missing. The repertoire holds some 150,000 clones, with 65% to 75% as singletons. Sequenced input: PBMCs. The receptor set was obtained from a man aged 18 to 30 in good health and CMV-seronegative.

The chain carries TRBV19 and TRBJ2-3; 10 bases are shared with TRBD2. Looked up from germline, CDR1 is LNHDA and CDR2 is SQIVND (reference sequence). Germline trimming cut 7 bases from V and 7 bases from J; bases unmatched to any gene: 5. The CDR3 consists of 13 residues. CDR3 coding DNA: TGTGCCAGTACGGAGCGGGGGGGTAATACGCAGTATTTT. Translating it yields CASTERGGNTQYF.

This chain joins TRBV2 and TRBJ1-5; D uncertain. Trimming shortened V by 7 bases and J by 2 bases, and 15 bases separated the two germline ends. Germline V lookup: CDR1 SNHLY, CDR2 FYNNEI. The CDR3 is made up of 15 amino acids. The DNA for the CDR3 is TGTGCCAGCACGTCACGGGGTTACGGCAATCAGCCCCAGCATTTT. Protein product: CASTSRGYGNQPQHF.

This chain joins TRBV13 and TRBJ2-1, with no clear D. V lost 5 bases, J lost 6 bases, and 8 bases lay in between. Per the germline V gene, CDR1 is PRHDT and CDR2 is FYEKMQ (reference sequence). This CDR3 has 12 residues. CDR3 loop: CASSPVSNEQFF. The CDR3 bases are TGTGCCAGCAGCCCCGTGAGCAATGAGCAGTTCTTC.

This chain connects TRBV29-1 to TRBJ2-5; D remains ambiguous. The CDR3 sequence is 11 residues long. The germline V gene has CDR1 SQVTM and CDR2 ANQGSEA. V was clipped by 3 bases and J by 5 bases, with 7 bases between them. CDR3 coding DNA: TGCAGCGTTGAGGGCGTTGAGACCCAGTACTTC. Its translation: CSVEGVETQYF.

The chain carries TRBV5-1 and TRBJ2-3, with D uncertain. The CDR3 length is 14 residues. Germline V gene lookup returns CDR1 SGHRS and CDR2 YFSETQ. The germline V and J ends were trimmed by 0 bases and 0 bases, with 5 bases remaining between them. For the CDR3, the DNA is TGCGCCAGCAGCTTGGCCGTCAGCACAGATACGCAGTATTTT. This encodes CASSLAVSTDTQYF.

V usage is TRBV6-1 and J usage is TRBJ2-7; 10 nucleotides agree with TRBD2. Germline V lookup: CDR1 MNHNS, CDR2 SASEGT. The trim removed 8 bases at V and 6 bases at J, leaving 13 bases unmatched. CDR3 length equals 15 residues. This chain's CDR3 is CASRKLAGGEAEQYV. Here the CDR3 DNA reads TGTGCCAGCCGCAAGTTAGCGGGGGGCGAGGCCGAGCAGTACGTC.

This rearrangement joins TRBV4-2 to TRBJ2-7; 8 bases match TRBD1. V shed 0 bases and J 3 bases; nucleotides not matched to a gene: 4. The length of the CDR3 is 15 residues. Per germline, CDR1 LGHNA and CDR2 YNFKEQ. The CDR3 protein is CASSQDYGTGYEQYF. The CDR3 DNA reads TGTGCCAGCAGCCAAGATTATGGGACAGGCTACGAGCAGTACTTC.

The chain couples TRBV6-6 to TRBJ1-2; no firm D call. Between the trimmed V and J ends, which lost 7 bases and 3 bases, there was a span of 15 bases. This CDR3 comprises 14 residues. The germline gives CDR1 MNHNY, CDR2 SVGAGI (reference sequence). The CDR3 here is CASTLEGSYYGYTF. The CDR3 DNA is TGTGCCAGCACCCTGGAGGGCAGCTACTATGGCTACACCTTC.

This chain joins TRBV29-1 and TRBJ2-3; D possibly corresponds to TRBD2 (5 bases). This CDR3 region has 14 residues. The germline V gene encodes CDR1 SQVTM and CDR2 ANQGSEA. V lost 2 bases and J lost 3, with 12 bases in between. CDR3 nucleotides: TGCAGCGTTGAACCGCTAGCTCGAACAGATACGCAGTATTTT. Translated, it gives CSVEPLARTDTQYF.

The chain is built from TRBV6-6 and TRBJ1-1, with TRBD1 matching 8 bases. The CDR3 totals 14 residues. Germline assignment: CDR1 MNHNY and CDR2 SVGAGI (reference sequence). V trimming: 5 bases; J trimming: 6 bases; junction bases outside the gene matches: 8. The CDR3 coding sequence is TGTGCCAGCAGTGGCCAGGGGGCTATGTCTGAAGCTTTCTTT. As protein: CASSGQGAMSEAFF.

The chain employs TRBV6-4 and TRBJ2-2; TRBD1 matches 12 bases. V was pared by 7 bases and J by 3 bases, with 3 bases of the junction left unmatched. The CDR3 covers 15 residues. CDR1 and CDR2 (germline): MRHNA, SNTAGT. The CDR3 DNA is TGTGCCAGCAAAGGGACAGGGGGCTACACCGGGGAGCTGTTTTTT. Its protein is CASKGTGGYTGELFF.

About this clone itself: It is unclear where the CDR3 begins or ends on the DNA, so no DNA is shown, and the CDR3 is as TCRdb lists it. J is TRBJ1-5 and V is TRBV7-5; no check of the table's D call, TRBD1, against the DNA was made. TRBV7-5 is a pseudogene. The CDR3 has 16 amino acids, counting both end residues. The CDR3 loop is CARSPFFGTGSQPQHF.

The CDR3 nucleotides are TGTGCCAGCCGCCCGGACTCCTACGAGCAGTACTTC. Amino acid sequence: CASRPDSYEQYF. The chain is built from TRBV2 and TRBJ2-5; no reliable D call. Judging by the DNA end, TRBJ2-7 fits better; the J call may be wrong. The length of the CDR3 is 12 residues. Germline V gives CDR1 SNHLY, CDR2 FYNNEI.

This clone was counted once. The chain joins TRBV5-1 to TRBJ1-5; D possibly corresponds to TRBD1 (5 bases). The CDR3 is made up of 13 amino acids. The V and J ends lost 5 bases and 3 bases respectively, with 9 bases between them. CDR1 and CDR2 from the germline V gene are SGHRS and YFSETQ. The CDR3 region is CASRWGPNQPQHF. The CDR3 DNA reads as TGCGCCAGCAGGTGGGGCCCCAATCAGCCCCAGCATTTT. The entire variable domain, with the rest obtained from reference TRBV5-1 and TRBJ1-5, is as follows: KAGVTQTPRYLIKTRGQQVTLSCSPISGHRSVSWYQQTPGQGLQFLFEYFSETQRNKGNFPGRFSGRQFSNSRSEMNVSTLELGDSALYLCASRWGPNQPQHFGDGTRLSIL.

The rearrangement uses TRBV30 and TRBJ1-2, with D possibly TRBD1 on 6 matching bases. CDR3 length: 14 amino acids. CDR1 GTSNPN and CDR2 SVGIG come from the germline V gene (reference sequence). V was trimmed by 0 bases and J by 4 bases, leaving 12 bases between them. As DNA, the CDR3 is TGTGCCTGGAGTGTACAGGGAGGGCTCTATGGCTACACCTTC. It specifies CAWSVQGGLYGYTF.

The rearrangement joins TRBV27 to TRBJ1-4, with a weak D call TRBD1 (5 bases). V gave up 1 base and J gave up 6 bases, with 9 bases separating them. This CDR3 contains 14 residues. The germline V gene has CDR1 MNHEY and CDR2 SMNVEV (reference sequence). CDR3 nucleotide sequence: TGTGCCAGCAGTTTATTTCGGGGGGATGAAAAACTGTTTTTT. It encodes CASSLFRGDEKLFF.

V is TRBV7-9 and J is TRBJ2-5, with D tentatively TRBD1 (6 bases). V lost 5 bases to trimming and J lost 2 bases, with 9 bases between them. CDR3 length: 13 residues. Germline V lookup: CDR1 SEHNR, CDR2 FQNEAQ (reference sequence). The DNA of the CDR3 is TGTGCCAGCAGCGTAGGACAGCAAGAGACCCAGTACTTC. Translation: CASSVGQQETQYF.

V gene TRBV27 combines with J gene TRBJ1-1, with 7 bases that match TRBD1. Per germline, CDR1 MNHEY and CDR2 SMNVEV (reference sequence). The CDR3 extends over 14 amino acids. The junction had 15 bases not matched to a gene; V was cut back by 9 bases and J by 8 bases. The CDR3 spells CASQPIPTGAEAFF. CDR3 DNA sequence: TGTGCCAGTCAACCGATACCTACAGGGGCAGAAGCTTTCTTT.

The rearrangement uses TRBV7-9 and TRBJ1-5; D gene unclear. Germline V lookup: CDR1 SEHNR, CDR2 FQNEAQ (reference sequence). This CDR3 has 14 residues. V was shortened by 5 bases and J by 2 bases, with 10 bases between the two germline ends. CDR3 loop: CASSPVVGNQPQHF. The CDR3 DNA is TGTGCCAGCAGCCCAGTGGTGGGCAATCAGCCCCAGCATTTT.

As for this clone: Germline is not matched at one junction end, which may reflect a read error. The gene calls are TRBV2 and TRBJ2-6, with D perhaps TRBD1 (5 bases). The germline gives CDR1 SNHLY, CDR2 FYNNEI. The CDR3 runs 14 residues. CDR3 region: CASKWESGANGLTF. The DNA of the CDR3 is TGTGCCAGCAAGTGGGAATCTGGGGCCAACGGCCTGACTTTC.

V and J are TRBV13 and TRBJ1-4; the D gene is possibly TRBD1 (5 bases). Trimming took off 2 bases at V and 4 bases at J, with 11 bases between the two ends. CDR1 and CDR2 from the germline V gene are PRHDT and FYEKMQ (reference sequence). The CDR3 consists of 15 residues. The CDR3 DNA sequence: TGTGCCAGCAGCTTACGACAGACACTTAATGAAAAACTGTTTTTT. It is translated as CASSLRQTLNEKLFF. Using reference TRBV13 and TRBJ1-4 for the parts outside the CDR3, the full variable domain is AAGVIQSPRHLIKEKRETATLKCYPIPRHDTVYWYQQGPGQDPQFLISFYEKMQSDKGSIPDRFSAQQFSDYHSELNMSSLELGDSALYFCASSLRQTLNEKLFFGSGTQLSVL.

The chain carries TRBV6-4 and TRBJ2-1; 12 bases line up with TRBD2. The junction had 6 bases not matched to a gene; V was cut back by 3 bases and J by 9 bases. This CDR3 spans 15 amino acids. CDR1 and CDR2 from the germline V gene are MRHNA and SNTAGT. In nucleotides, the CDR3 is TGTGCCAGCAGTGAATCTAGCGGGGGGGGAGGTGAGCAGTTCTTC. Translated: CASSESSGGGGEQFF.

The chain is built from TRBV27 and TRBJ2-7; 8 bases are shared with TRBD1. Losses at the gene ends were 5 bases for V and 5 bases for J; bases not matched to a gene: 14. CDR1 and CDR2 (germline): MNHEY, SMNVEV (reference sequence). The CDR3 is made up of 16 amino acids. CDR3 in amino acids: CASSPRTGSPIHEQYF. The CDR3 nucleotides read TGTGCCAGCAGTCCCCGGACAGGGAGTCCCATCCACGAGCAGTACTTC.

The rearrangement uses TRBV23-1 and TRBJ1-5; D is possibly TRBD1 (5 bases). TRBV23-1 is flagged as an ORF with uncertain function. Trimming stripped 4 bases from V and 0 bases from J, with 13 bases between. CDR3 length equals 16 residues. CDR3 nucleotide sequence: TGCGCCAGCAGTCTCCCAGACAGCTATAGCAATCAGCCCCAGCATTTT. It encodes CASSLPDSYSNQPQHF.

This clone was recorded a few times. The V and J genes are TRBV2 and TRBJ1-4; 8 bases are shared with TRBD1. The germline V gene has CDR1 SNHLY and CDR2 FYNNEI. After removal of 7 bases from V and 7 bases from J, the junction contained 2 bases not matched to a gene. The CDR3 sequence is 12 residues long. The CDR3 DNA follows: TGTGCCAGCACTGGGACAGGTGAAAAACTGTTTTTT. Amino acids: CASTGTGEKLFF. Using reference TRBV2 and TRBJ1-4 for the parts outside the CDR3, the full variable domain is EPEVTQTPSHQVTQMGQEVILRCVPISNHLYFYWYRQILGQKVEFLVSFYNNEISEKSEIFDDQFSVERPDGSNFTLKIRSTKLEDSAMYFCASTGTGEKLFFGSGTQLSVL.

This clone has just one count. The V gene is TRBV7-8, the J gene TRBJ2-7; TRBD1 might be the D (6 bases). The CDR3 contains 16 residues. Germline CDR1 is SGHVS and CDR2 is FQNEAQ. V was clipped by 4 bases and J by 2 bases, with 18 bases between them. This CDR3 reads CASSSTPGVLAYEQYF. The CDR3 DNA reads TGTGCCAGCAGCTCAACACCAGGGGTCCTGGCCTACGAGCAGTACTTC.